The clone carrying this T cell receptor beta chain was detected once. Its cognate antigen is unknown. The CDR3 does not close with the conserved phenylalanine or tryptophan, likely indicating a read error. This sample's RNA came from whole unsorted tissue. Distant lung tissue was collected more than 3 cm away from the tumor edge. Between August and November 2014, newly diagnosed, chemotherapy-naive lung cancer patients underwent thoracic surgery in China. The library came from three nested PCR rounds adapted from ARM-PCR protocols. TCRdb re-called the multiplex PCR reads with MiXCR, one entry per CDR3 protein. The sample lists about 110,000 distinct CDR3 sequences, roughly two thirds seen once, with around 20% in the top ten. This specimen comes from a study of tumor and adjacent non-tumor tissue in lung cancer. Overall study results and limits: Tumor repertoires had a smaller top 100 clone share than normal lung.

CDR1 and CDR2 (germline): MGHRA, YSYEKL. CDR3 length: 19 residues. This sequence joins TRBV4-1 and TRBJ2-6, with 9 bases identical to TRBD2. Material: distant non-tumor lung tissue. The TCR originated in a man in his 60s with non-small cell lung cancer. Here the CDR3 reads CASSQGVVAGAAGANVLTL. CDR3 bases: TGCGCCAGCAGCCAAGGGGTCGTAGCGGGAGCAGCTGGGGCCAATGTCCTGACTCTC.